The 31 T cell receptor beta chains reported below all come from one sample, sequenced in a study of response to subunit inactivated influenza vaccine. MiXCR was run by TCRdb on the RT-PCR reads, yielding one entry per CDR3 protein. Among 490,000 or so distinct CDR3 sequences, less than 8% were seen once, and the ten largest hold around 13%. The sequencing here drew on PBMCs from blood, taken approximately 25 months after vaccination. These receptors all stem from a man aged 50-75 years who received an inactivated influenza vaccine.

The table lists this clonotype with many counts. The chain recombines TRBV6-1 with TRBJ1-6; 7 bases match TRBD1. Germline V gene data show CDR1 as MNHNS and CDR2 as SASEGT. The V gene end was trimmed by 6 bases and the J gene end by 8 bases; junction bases not matched to a gene: 7. The CDR3 length is 14 residues. CDR3: CASRTDRKDSPLHF. CDR3 coding DNA: TGTGCCAGCAGGACGGACAGGAAGGATTCACCCCTCCACTTT.

The chain has TRBV21-1 and TRBJ2-1; TRBD2 was called by the table and not checked on the DNA. TRBV21-1 counts as a pseudogene. This CDR3 has 16 residues. CDR3 amino acids: CASSKVSGKFGYEQFF. The CDR3 nucleotides read TGTGCCAGCAGCAAAGTCAGCGGCAAGTTCGGTTATGAGCAGTTCTTC.

The sample holds many counts of this clonotype. This sequence joins TRBV6-2 or TRBV6-3 and TRBJ2-1; 7 bases fit TRBD2. J was trimmed by 4 bases and V by 4 bases; bases with no gene match: 4. Germline-derived CDR1 and CDR2 are MNHEY and SVGEGT. This CDR3 is 14 amino acids long. CDR3 region: CASSSAGDYNEQFF. As DNA, the CDR3 is TGTGCCAGCAGTTCGGCGGGGGATTACAATGAGCAGTTCTTC.

This clonotype was counted ten times or more. The genes are TRBV28 and TRBJ2-6; no definite D call. Germline V lookup: CDR1 MDHEN, CDR2 SYDVKM. V was cut by 5 bases and J by 3 bases, with 14 bases left in between. This CDR3 spans 16 amino acids. CDR3 amino acids: CASSPGDWVGANVLTF. The CDR3 coding sequence is TGTGCCAGCAGTCCGGGTGATTGGGTTGGGGCCAACGTCCTGACTTTC.

V gene TRBV7-9 combines with J gene TRBJ2-1; 7 positions agree with TRBD2. Trimming at V came to 0 bases and at J to 8 bases, leaving 7 bases not matched to a gene. The germline gives CDR1 SEHNR, CDR2 FQNEAQ (reference sequence). The CDR3 is 15 amino acids. CDR3 sequence (DNA): TGTGCCAGCAGCTTAGCTGCTAGCGGTTTCGATGAGCAGTTCTTC. Protein product: CASSLAASGFDEQFF.

A few counts support this clonotype. The chain joins TRBV20-1 to TRBJ2-4; D call uncertain. Germline V gives CDR1 DFQATT, CDR2 SNEGSKA (reference sequence). V was shortened by 0 bases and J by 4 bases, with 16 bases between the two germline ends. This CDR3 is 16 amino acids long. The DNA of the CDR3 is TGCAGTGCTAGAGATCTAGACTTTTTTGTGAAAAACATTCAGTACTTC. Its translation is CSARDLDFFVKNIQYF.

This clonotype was observed at least ten times. The rearrangement joins TRBV12-3 or TRBV12-4 to TRBJ2-7; 8 bases match TRBD2. V lost 6 bases, J lost 0 bases, and 7 bases stayed unmatched. This CDR3 comprises 15 residues. In DNA form, the CDR3 reads TGTGCCAGCAGCTCAACTAGCGGAAGCTCCTACGAGCAGTACTTC. Translation gives CASSSTSGSSYEQYF.

This clonotype was counted between two and nine times. The gene calls are TRBV3-1 and TRBJ2-1, with 9 nucleotides matching TRBD1. Trimming took 4 bases from V and 10 from J; bases not matched to a gene: 8. Germline CDR1 LGHDT, CDR2 YNNKEL (reference sequence). CDR3 length: 14 amino acids. The CDR3: CASSPNRGLGEQFF. In nucleotides, the CDR3 is TGTGCCAGCAGCCCCAACAGGGGGCTAGGGGAGCAGTTCTTC.

J is TRBJ1-1 and V is TRBV30; D unclear. Trimming removed 5 bases at V and 0 bases at J, with 7 bases between. Germline CDR1 and CDR2: GTSNPN and SVGIG (reference sequence). The length of the CDR3 is 12 residues. The CDR3 DNA follows: TGTGCCTGGGCTTTTATGAACACTGAAGCTTTCTTT. Its translation is CAWAFMNTEAFF. The full variable domain, completed using reference TRBV30 and TRBJ1-1, is SQTIHQWPATLVQPVGSPLSLECTVEGTSNPNLYWYRQAAGRGLQLLFYSVGIGQISSEVPQNLSASRPQDRQFILSSKKLLLSDSGFYLCAWAFMNTEAFFGQGTRLTVV.

The chain employs TRBV4-3 and TRBJ2-7; D not certain. The length of the CDR3 is 13 residues. V lost 0 bases, J lost 7 bases, and 10 bases lay in between. In germline, CDR1 is LGHNA, CDR2 YSLEER. CDR3 sequence reads: CASSQELGYEQYF. CDR3 DNA: TGCGCCAGCAGCCAAGAATTGGGGTATGAGCAGTACTTC.

V gene TRBV7-9 combines with J gene TRBJ2-7; possible D gene TRBD1, 5 bases. The germline V gene encodes CDR1 SEHNR and CDR2 FQNEAQ (reference sequence). V lost 10 bases to trimming and J lost 0 bases, with 10 bases between them. CDR3 size: 12 residues. The CDR3 region has the DNA TGTGCCACAGGCAGGGACTCCTACGAGCAGTACTTC. Its translation is CATGRDSYEQYF.

Only a few counts were recorded for this clonotype. The chain employs TRBV25-1 and TRBJ2-3, with D unresolved. CDR1 and CDR2 from the germline V gene are MGHDK and SYGVNS. Trimming took off 3 bases at V and 1 base at J, with 8 bases between the two ends. The CDR3 runs 14 residues. The CDR3 protein is CASSDQTGTDTQYF. Here the CDR3 DNA reads TGTGCCAGCAGTGACCAAACCGGCACAGATACGCAGTATTTT.

This clonotype was counted at least ten times. This chain uses TRBV10-3 with TRBJ2-2; 7 nucleotides align to TRBD1. The V gene end was trimmed by 2 bases and the J gene end by 4 bases; junction bases not matched to a gene: 10. The CDR3 covers 17 residues. In germline, CDR1 is ENHRY, CDR2 SYGVKD. The CDR3 DNA reads TGTGCCATCAGTGAGGACTGGGACAGATTACTCACCGGGGAGCTGTTTTTT. Its translation is CAISEDWDRLLTGELFF.

This clonotype was observed at least ten times. As DNA, the CDR3 is TGCAGTGCTAGTAAGAGCGGGGGTTCCCAAGAGACCCAGTACTTC. Translation: CSASKSGGSQETQYF. The chain joins TRBV20-1 to TRBJ2-5; TRBD2 agrees at 8 bases. The CDR3 totals 15 residues. The V and J ends lost 3 bases and 1 base, in that order; junction bases with no gene match: 7. CDR1 is DFQATT and CDR2 is SNEGSKA in the germline V gene (reference sequence).

This clonotype was recorded a few times. This chain joins TRBV15 and TRBJ1-3; D is undetermined. From germline, CDR1 is LNHNV and CDR2 YYDKDF (reference sequence). The CDR3 totals 13 residues. Trimming shortened V by 0 bases and J by 4 bases, and 4 bases separated the two germline ends. DNA for the CDR3: TGTGCCACCAGCAGAGACCGGGGAAACACCATATATTTT. It translates to CATSRDRGNTIYF.

There are many counts of this clonotype. Germline is not matched at one junction end, which may reflect a read error. The chain is built from TRBV12-3 or TRBV12-4 and TRBJ2-3; no firm D call. The CDR3 contains 14 residues. The CDR3 is CASSFVFLEQPEVF. The CDR3 bases are TGTGCCAGCAGTTTCGTCTTCTTGGAACAGCCTGAGGTTTTT.

The sample holds many counts of this clonotype. This chain uses TRBV28 with TRBJ2-2, with D possibly TRBD1 on 6 matching bases. The CDR3 is 13 residues long. Germline lookup yields CDR1 MDHEN and CDR2 SYDVKM. V was cut by 7 bases and J by 4 bases, with 10 bases left in between. CDR3 loop: CASKQGGTGELFF. The CDR3 DNA reads TGTGCCAGCAAACAGGGTGGCACCGGGGAGCTGTTTTTT.

As concerns this clonotype: One end of the junction varies from germline; a read error may be responsible. V and J are TRBV12-3 or TRBV12-4 and TRBJ2-1, with 7 bases fitting TRBD1. The length of the CDR3 is 17 residues. In nucleotides, the CDR3 is TGTGCCAGCAGTCCCCTCCCTGACAGGGTGTTGTACAATGAGCAGTCCTTC. Translating gives CASSPLPDRVLYNEQSF.

This chain connects TRBV4-2 to TRBJ1-3, with 10 bases aligning to TRBD1. The germline V gene has CDR1 LGHNA and CDR2 YNFKEQ. The CDR3 spans 17 residues. With V trimmed by 1 base and J by 4 bases, 7 bases remained unmatched. CDR3 sequence reads: CASSQGLTGGAGNTIYF. The CDR3 DNA reads as TGTGCCAGCAGCCAAGGATTGACAGGGGGCGCGGGAAACACCATATATTTT.

This clonotype was seen a few times. The rearrangement uses TRBV27 and TRBJ1-1, with 9 positions matching TRBD1. Germline loops: CDR1 MNHEY, CDR2 SMNVEV (reference sequence). This CDR3 contains 17 residues. The V gene end was trimmed by 4 bases and the J gene end by 1 base; junction bases not matched to a gene: 10. As DNA, the CDR3 is TGTGCCAGCAGTTCCATCCCTCCGGGACAGGGGAACACTGAAGCTTTCTTT. Its protein product is CASSSIPPGQGNTEAFF.

This clonotype was picked up many times. The CDR3 loop is CSVRALHHGYTF. The CDR3 DNA is TGCAGCGTTCGGGCTCTTCACCATGGCTACACCTTC. This chain joins TRBV29-1 and TRBJ1-2; D is unresolved. Germline assignment: CDR1 SQVTM and CDR2 ANQGSEA. Trimming took off 5 bases at V and 6 bases at J, with 13 bases between the two ends. CDR3 length: 12 residues.

This clonotype was found a few times. This chain uses TRBV7-9 with TRBJ2-4; TRBD2 matches at 9 bases. The CDR3 extends over 15 amino acids. Germline CDR1 and CDR2: SEHNR and FQNEAQ (reference sequence). With 1 base clipped from V and 7 bases from J, the junction kept 5 bases outside the gene matches. CDR3: CASSLGGSGSNIQYF. The CDR3 DNA reads TGTGCCAGCAGCTTAGGTGGTAGCGGGAGTAACATTCAGTACTTC.

This clonotype was observed many times. This chain uses TRBV5-6 with TRBJ2-1, with D unresolved. Between the trimmed V and J ends, which lost 2 bases and 7 bases, there was a span of 16 bases. The CDR3 has 15 residues. CDR1 and CDR2 (germline): SGHDT, YYEEEE. For the CDR3, the DNA is TGTGCCAGCAGCTTAAGGTGGCCCTTCGGTAATGAGCAGTTCTTC. This codes for CASSLRWPFGNEQFF. The whole variable domain, remainder taken from reference TRBV5-6 and TRBJ2-1, is DAGVTQSPTHLIKTRGQQVTLRCSPKSGHDTVSWYQQALGQGPQFIFQYYEEEERQRGNFPDRFSGHQFPNYSSELNVNALLLGDSALYLCASSLRWPFGNEQFFGPGTRLTVL.

This clonotype was counted ten times or more. The V and J genes are TRBV12-3 or TRBV12-4 and TRBJ2-2; maybe TRBD2 (5 bases). Trimming pared 0 bases from V and 0 bases from J, leaving 11 bases between. The length of the CDR3 is 17 residues. The CDR3 DNA reads TGTGCCAGCAGTTTAGCGCCAAGCGGATCGAACACCGGGGAGCTGTTTTTT. Its translation: CASSLAPSGSNTGELFF.

This clonotype was found a few times. The rearrangement uses TRBV6-5 and TRBJ1-5; no clear D gene. Germline CDR1 and CDR2: MNHEY and SVGAGI. CDR3 size: 13 residues. V shed 2 bases and J shed 6 bases, with 8 bases lying between them. The CDR3 loop is CASSYREGQPQHF. CDR3 nucleotides: TGTGCCAGCAGTTACAGGGAAGGTCAGCCCCAGCATTTT.

A few counts support this clonotype. The J gene is TRBJ2-7, the V gene TRBV6-1; perhaps TRBD1 as D (5 bases). Trimming took off 7 bases at V and 7 bases at J, with 17 bases between the two ends. Germline lookup yields CDR1 MNHNS and CDR2 SASEGT. The CDR3 extends over 13 amino acids. CDR3 nucleotides: TGTGCCAGCAAGACCATAGGGGTAGGGGAGCAGTACTTC. Translating gives CASKTIGVGEQYF.

The chain recombines TRBV5-6 with TRBJ1-1; 10 bases map to TRBD1. Trimming removed 6 bases from V and 0 bases from J; junction bases left unmatched: 8. This CDR3 spans 16 amino acids. In germline, CDR1 is SGHDT, CDR2 YYEEEE. CDR3 nucleotides: TGTGCCAGCACCATGGACAGGGGGAATATGAACACTGAAGCTTTCTTT. Protein product: CASTMDRGNMNTEAFF.

V is TRBV5-1 and J is TRBJ2-7; 11 nucleotides align to TRBD2. The germline gives CDR1 SGHRS, CDR2 YFSETQ. Losses at the gene ends were 2 bases for V and 6 bases for J; bases not matched to a gene: 4. The CDR3 is 14 residues long. CDR3 in DNA: TGCGCCAGCAGCTTACTCGGGACTAGCGGCGAGCAGTACTTC. Protein: CASSLLGTSGEQYF.

This clonotype has at least ten counts. The chain combines TRBV27 with TRBJ1-4, with D possibly TRBD1 on 5 matching bases. V lost 5 bases, J lost 7 bases, and 14 bases lay in between. This CDR3 is 14 amino acids long. Germline-derived CDR1 and CDR2 are MNHEY and SMNVEV (reference sequence). CDR3 sequence reads: CASSLGTQGEKLFF. The CDR3 nucleotides are TGTGCCAGCAGTCTCGGGACCCAAGGTGAAAAACTGTTTTTT.

This clonotype was counted many times. This rearrangement joins TRBV7-2 to TRBJ2-7; D is possibly TRBD1 (5 bases). Looked up from germline, CDR1 is SGHTA and CDR2 is FQGNSA. The CDR3 consists of 15 residues. Trimming took 5 bases from V and 4 from J, leaving 18 bases between them. The CDR3 reads CASSPQGPPNYEQYF. CDR3 nucleotide sequence: TGTGCCAGCAGCCCCCAGGGCCCCCCCAATTACGAGCAGTACTTC.

The gene calls are TRBV5-1 and TRBJ2-1; TRBD2 matches 12 bases. This CDR3 is 19 amino acids long. V dropped 0 bases and J dropped 6; count of bases not matched to a gene: 13. CDR1 is SGHRS, CDR2 YFSETQ, per germline. CDR3 bases: TGCGCCAGCAGCTTGGTTGGACTAGCGGGGACCGGTGGCGGCAATGAGCAGTTCTTC. Its translation is CASSLVGLAGTGGGNEQFF.